The 9 T cell receptor beta chains given below trace back to one sample, sequenced in a study of shared clonotypes between healthy human individuals. Using immunoSEQ multiplex PCR, the repertoire was profiled, and TCRdb retains in-frame clones only, with some absent. The sample shows about 2 million clones, about 95% of them seen only once. Naive CD8 cells lacked CD45RO, underwent positive selection for CCR7 and left out terminally differentiated effector memory CD45RA+ cells. The sequencing input was naive CD8+ T cells sorted from blood. The receptor source for this set is a young man in good health.

This chain uses TRBV6-5 with TRBJ2-5; 10 bases agree with TRBD1. J was trimmed by 1 base and V by 7 bases; bases with no gene match: 6. The CDR3 covers 15 residues. The germline CDR1 and CDR2 sequences are MNHEY and SVGAGI. CDR3 coding DNA: TGTGCCAGCACTTCGACAGGGGGCTTCCAAGAGACCCAGTACTTC. Translation: CASTSTGGFQETQYF.

V gene TRBV27 combines with J gene TRBJ2-5, with 7 positions matching TRBD2. V gave up 8 bases and J gave up 2 bases; unmatched junction bases: 11. Germline V gene data show CDR1 as MNHEY and CDR2 as SMNVEV (reference sequence). The CDR3 is 15 amino acids. The CDR3, as DNA: TGTGCCAGCGAGGGGCGGGAGATCTTACAAGAGACCCAGTACTTC. Residues: CASEGREILQETQYF.

This CDR3 reads CASSLPERGGDTQYF. CDR3 nucleotide sequence: TGTGCCAGCAGCTTGCCGGAGCGGGGTGGTGATACGCAGTATTTT. V gene TRBV5-6 combines with J gene TRBJ2-3, with 7 bases identical to TRBD2. The CDR3 consists of 15 residues. V trimming: 1 base; J trimming: 6 bases; junction bases outside the gene matches: 8. Germline V lookup: CDR1 SGHDT, CDR2 YYEEEE.

The CDR3 coding sequence is TGTGCCAGCAGCGTAGTGGACGGAACCTACGAGCAGTACTTC. Translating gives CASSVVDGTYEQYF. The chain combines TRBV9 with TRBJ2-7, with unresolved D. The CDR3 spans 14 residues. Trimming shortened V by 0 bases and J by 2 bases, and 9 bases separated the two germline ends. Germline CDR1 SGDLS, CDR2 YYNGEE.

CDR3 region: CASSASENPGNTIYF. The CDR3 region has the DNA TGTGCCAGCAGCGCCTCTGAGAATCCTGGAAACACCATATATTTT. The rearrangement links TRBV9 to TRBJ1-3; D remains unclear. Trimming pared 3 bases from V and 2 bases from J, leaving 12 bases between. Germline values: CDR1 SGDLS, CDR2 YYNGEE. This CDR3 comprises 15 residues.

This clone was seen only once. V gene TRBV4-1 combines with J gene TRBJ2-1; 15 bases are shared with TRBD2. CDR1 is MGHRA, CDR2 YSYEKL, per germline. Unmatched junction bases numbered 6, after V lost 0 bases and J lost 9 bases. The CDR3 loop spans 17 amino acids. The DNA for the CDR3 is TGCGCCAGCAGCCAAGACGGACTAGCGGGGGGGCGTAGTGAGCAGTTCTTC. Residues: CASSQDGLAGGRSEQFF.

Only a few counts were recorded for this clone. The rearrangement links TRBV27 to TRBJ1-1, with D hard to call. This CDR3 region has 11 residues. Trimming cost V 4 bases and J 5 bases, with 5 bases left between them. Germline assignment: CDR1 MNHEY and CDR2 SMNVEV (reference sequence). The CDR3, as DNA: TGTGCCAGCAGTTCGGGTACTGAAGCTTTCTTT. Its protein product is CASSSGTEAFF.

The gene calls are TRBV27 and TRBJ2-4; D is unresolved. The germline V and J ends were trimmed by 8 bases and 1 base, with 9 bases remaining between them. In germline, CDR1 is MNHEY, CDR2 SMNVEV (reference sequence). This CDR3 contains 13 residues. The CDR3 is CASGNPAKNIQYF. CDR3 bases: TGTGCCAGCGGTAATCCGGCCAAAAACATTCAGTACTTC.

The chain couples TRBV7-9 to TRBJ2-7; D uncertain. Trimming took 2 bases from V and 4 from J, leaving 9 bases between them. This CDR3 contains 13 residues. Germline V gene sequence: CDR1 SEHNR, CDR2 FQNEAQ (reference sequence). CDR3 sequence reads: CASSLNLGYEQYF. CDR3 DNA sequence: TGTGCCAGCAGCTTAAATCTTGGTTACGAGCAGTACTTC.